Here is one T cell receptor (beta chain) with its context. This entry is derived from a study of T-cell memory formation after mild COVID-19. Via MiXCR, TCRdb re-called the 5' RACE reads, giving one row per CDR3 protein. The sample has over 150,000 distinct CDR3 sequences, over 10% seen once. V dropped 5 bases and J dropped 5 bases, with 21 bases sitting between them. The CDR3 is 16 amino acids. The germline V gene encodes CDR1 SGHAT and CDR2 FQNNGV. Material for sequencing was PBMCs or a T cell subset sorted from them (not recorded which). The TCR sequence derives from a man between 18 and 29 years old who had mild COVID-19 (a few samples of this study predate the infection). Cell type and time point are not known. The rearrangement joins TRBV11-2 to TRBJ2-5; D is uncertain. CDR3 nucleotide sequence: TGTGCCAGCAGCCCAGGAGTGGGGTCGGGCAGGGAGACCCAGTACTTC. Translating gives CASSPGVGSGRETQYF.